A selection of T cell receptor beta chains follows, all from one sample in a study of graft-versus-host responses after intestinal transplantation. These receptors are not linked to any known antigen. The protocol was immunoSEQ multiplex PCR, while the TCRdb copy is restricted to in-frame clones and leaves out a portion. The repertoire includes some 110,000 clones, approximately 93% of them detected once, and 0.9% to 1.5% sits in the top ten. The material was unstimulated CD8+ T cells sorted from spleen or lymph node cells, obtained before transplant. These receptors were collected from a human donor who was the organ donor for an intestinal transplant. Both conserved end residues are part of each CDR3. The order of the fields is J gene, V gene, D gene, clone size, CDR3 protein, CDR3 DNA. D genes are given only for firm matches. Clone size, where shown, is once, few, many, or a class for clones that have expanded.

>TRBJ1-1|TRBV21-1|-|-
CASTGGLMNTEAFF
TGTGCCAGCACAGGGGGCTTAATGAACACTGAAGCTTTCTTT
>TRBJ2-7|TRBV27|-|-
CASSLVARGYEQYF
TGTGCCAGCAGTTTAGTGGCCCGGGGGTACGAGCAGTACTTC
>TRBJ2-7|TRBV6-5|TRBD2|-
CASSQPSGTRYEQYF
TGTGCCAGCAGCCAACCTAGCGGGACAAGGTACGAGCAGTACTTC
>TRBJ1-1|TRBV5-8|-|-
CASSTDRLNTEAFF
TGTGCCAGCAGCACGGACCGCTTGAACACTGAAGCTTTCTTT
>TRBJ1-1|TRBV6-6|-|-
CASTRPTGRNTEAFF
TGTGCCAGCACCCGCCCGACAGGCCGGAACACTGAAGCTTTCTTT
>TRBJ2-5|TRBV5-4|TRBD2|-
CASSHESGSGETQYF
TGTGCCAGCAGCCATGAGAGCGGGAGTGGGGAGACCCAGTACTTC
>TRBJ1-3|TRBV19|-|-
CASNKRGGGTGNTIYF
TGTGCCAGTAACAAGAGGGGGGGAGGGACCGGAAACACCATATATTTT
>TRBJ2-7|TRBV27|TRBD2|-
CASSLLPSGSGEQYF
TGTGCCAGCAGTTTATTACCTAGCGGGAGCGGTGAGCAGTACTTC
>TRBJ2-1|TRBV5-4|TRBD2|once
CASSLAASYNEQFF
TGTGCCAGCAGCCTAGCGGCCTCCTACAATGAGCAGTTCTTC
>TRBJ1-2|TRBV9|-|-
CASSVESRTKNYGYTF
TGTGCCAGCAGCGTAGAGTCCAGGACTAAGAACTATGGCTACACCTTC
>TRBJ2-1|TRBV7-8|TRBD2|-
CASSGSGNVEQFF
TGTGCCAGCAGCGGTAGCGGGAACGTTGAGCAGTTCTTC
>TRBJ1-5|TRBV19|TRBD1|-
CASSTRDSFNQPQHF
TGTGCCAGTAGTACCCGGGACAGCTTCAATCAGCCCCAGCATTTT
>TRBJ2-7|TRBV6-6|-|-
CASSYVEGAGEQYF
TGTGCCAGCAGTTACGTGGAGGGTGCCGGCGAGCAGTACTTC
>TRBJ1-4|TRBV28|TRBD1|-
CASNQGDIEKLFF
TGTGCCAGCAACCAGGGGGATATTGAAAAACTGTTTTTT
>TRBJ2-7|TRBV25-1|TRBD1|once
CASQTGTYEQYF
TGTGCCAGCCAGACAGGGACCTACGAGCAGTACTTC
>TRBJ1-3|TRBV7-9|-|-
CASSLVWRGTDTIYF
TGTGCCAGCAGCTTAGTGTGGCGGGGAACAGACACCATATATTTT
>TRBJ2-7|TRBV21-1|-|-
CASSKTSHRGSYEQYF
TGTGCCAGCAGCAAAACTTCCCACAGGGGAAGCTACGAGCAGTACTTC
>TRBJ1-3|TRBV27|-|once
CASSLRGSGNTIYF
TGCGCCAGCAGTTTACGAGGCTCTGGAAACACCATATATTTT
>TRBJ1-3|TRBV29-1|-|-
CSVVLRNSGNTIYF
TGCAGCGTTGTTCTCCGAAACTCTGGAAACACCATATATTTT
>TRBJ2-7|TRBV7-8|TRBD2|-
CASSLTGGGHIEQYF
TGTGCCAGCAGCCTCACCGGGGGGGGTCATATCGAGCAGTACTTC
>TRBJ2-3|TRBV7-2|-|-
CASSPGLTSTDTQYF
TGTGCCAGCAGCCCAGGACTAACTAGCACAGATACGCAGTATTTT
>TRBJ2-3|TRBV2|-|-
CASSGPGDTQYF
TGTGCCAGCAGTGGGCCCGGGGATACGCAGTATTTT
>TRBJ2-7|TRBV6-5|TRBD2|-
CASSVGLGVEQYF
TGTGCCAGCAGCGTGGGACTAGGAGTCGAGCAGTACTTC
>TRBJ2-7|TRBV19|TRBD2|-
CASSILAATYEQYF
TGTGCCAGTAGTATACTAGCGGCGACCTACGAGCAGTACTTC
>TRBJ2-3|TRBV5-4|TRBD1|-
CASSDRDVTDTQYF
TGTGCCAGCAGTGACAGGGATGTCACAGATACGCAGTATTTT
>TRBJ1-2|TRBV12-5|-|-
CASGPNPGHRAYGYTF
TGTGCTAGTGGTCCCAACCCGGGACACCGGGCATATGGCTACACCTTC
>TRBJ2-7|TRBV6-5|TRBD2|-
CATAAGGAGEQYF
TGTGCCACCGCGGCGGGGGGCGCGGGTGAGCAGTACTTC
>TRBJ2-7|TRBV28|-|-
CASRGEQYF
TGTGCCAGCAGGGGAGAGCAGTACTTC
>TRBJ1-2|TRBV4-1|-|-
CASSQVVTDYNYGYTF
TGCGCCAGCAGCCAAGTTGTCACGGACTACAACTATGGCTACACCTTC
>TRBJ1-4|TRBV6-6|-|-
CASTEGEKLFF
TGTGCCAGCACCGAGGGGGAAAAACTGTTTTTT
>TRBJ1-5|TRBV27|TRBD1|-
CASSSNMWTGAQHF
TGTGCCAGCAGTTCAAACATGTGGACAGGGGCCCAGCATTTT
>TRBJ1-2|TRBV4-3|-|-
CASSQIPLGEKTYGYTF
TGCGCCAGCAGCCAAATTCCACTTGGAGAGAAAACTTATGGCTACACCTTC
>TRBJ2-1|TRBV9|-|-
CASSSSLGHEQFF
TGTGCCAGCAGCTCTTCCCTGGGGCATGAGCAGTTCTTC
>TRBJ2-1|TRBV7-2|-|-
CASSFFGESYNEQFF
TGTGCCAGCAGCTTCTTCGGGGAGTCCTACAATGAGCAGTTCTTC
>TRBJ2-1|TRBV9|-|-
CASSEGARRVQQFF
TGTGCCAGCAGCGAAGGAGCGCGCCGGGTGCAGCAGTTCTTC
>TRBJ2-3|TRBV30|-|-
CAWSLGTSSTDTQYF
TGTGCCTGGAGTCTGGGGACTTCTAGCACAGATACGCAGTATTTT
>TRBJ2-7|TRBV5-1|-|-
CASQDSYEQYF
TGCGCCAGTCAAGACTCGTACGAGCAGTACTTC
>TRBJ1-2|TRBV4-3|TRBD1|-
CASSQDLGGENYGYTF
TGCGCCAGCAGCCAAGATCTAGGGGGCGAGAACTATGGCTACACCTTC
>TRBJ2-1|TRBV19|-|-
CASSIGRAGYNEQFF
TGTGCCAGTAGTATTGGGCGAGCTGGCTACAATGAGCAGTTCTTC
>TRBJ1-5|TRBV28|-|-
CASRQTLSNEPQHF
TGTGCCAGCAGGCAGACCCTATCCAACGAGCCCCAGCATTTT
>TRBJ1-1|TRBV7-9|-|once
CASSLDGRWVEAFF
TGTGCCAGCAGCTTAGACGGACGGTGGGTTGAAGCTTTCTTT
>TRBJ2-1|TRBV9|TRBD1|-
CASSVEGQGSYNEQFF
TGTGCCAGCAGCGTAGAAGGACAGGGCTCCTACAATGAGCAGTTCTTC
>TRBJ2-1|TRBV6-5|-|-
CASSFFGTEQFF
TGTGCCAGCAGCTTCTTTGGCACCGAGCAGTTCTTC
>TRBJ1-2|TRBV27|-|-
CASSRRGTNYGYTF
TGTGCCAGCAGTCGCAGGGGTACAAACTATGGCTACACCTTC
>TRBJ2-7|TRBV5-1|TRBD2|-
CASSWTSGSYEQYF
TGCGCCAGCAGCTGGACTAGCGGATCCTACGAGCAGTACTTC
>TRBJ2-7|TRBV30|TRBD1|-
CAWSVTGQSYEQYF
TGTGCCTGGAGTGTTACGGGACAGTCCTACGAGCAGTACTTC
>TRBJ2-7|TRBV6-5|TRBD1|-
CASSYSTGGEQYF
TGTGCCAGCAGTTACTCGACAGGGGGCGAGCAGTACTTC
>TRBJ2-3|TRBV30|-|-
CAWSRGVTDTQYF
TGTGCCTGGAGTCGGGGAGTCACAGATACGCAGTATTTT
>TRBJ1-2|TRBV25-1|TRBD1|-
CASSDPRDRRFYGYTF
TGTGCCAGCAGTGATCCCAGGGACAGGAGGTTCTATGGCTACACCTTC
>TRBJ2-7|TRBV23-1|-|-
CASSRVPGRPSYEQYF
TGCGCCAGCAGTCGGGTTCCGGGACGGCCCTCCTACGAGCAGTACTTC
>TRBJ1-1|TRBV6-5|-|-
CASSVREGAEAFF
TGTGCCAGCAGCGTTCGAGAGGGAGCTGAAGCTTTCTTT
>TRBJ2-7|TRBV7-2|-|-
CASAVFGGSYEQYF
TGTGCCTCAGCCGTCTTTGGGGGCTCCTACGAGCAGTACTTC
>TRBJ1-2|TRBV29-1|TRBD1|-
CSEGQDPDNYGYTF
TGCAGCGAGGGACAGGACCCGGATAACTATGGCTACACCTTC
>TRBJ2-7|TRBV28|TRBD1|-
CASSLEKHRDRGNYEQYF
TGTGCCAGCAGCCTAGAAAAGCACCGGGACAGGGGTAATTACGAGCAGTACTTC
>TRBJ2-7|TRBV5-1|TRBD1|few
CASSLGQGAYEQYF
TGCGCCAGCAGCTTGGGACAGGGGGCCTACGAGCAGTACTTC
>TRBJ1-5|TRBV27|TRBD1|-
CASRPLGTANQPQHF
TGTGCCAGCAGACCTTTAGGGACAGCCAATCAGCCCCAGCATTTT
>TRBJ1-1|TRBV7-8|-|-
CASSLAPDHTATEAFF
TGTGCCAGCAGCTTAGCGCCGGATCATACGGCCACTGAAGCTTTCTTT
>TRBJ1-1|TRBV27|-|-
CASSLHRGDTEAFF
TGTGCCAGCAGTTTACACAGAGGGGACACTGAAGCTTTCTTT
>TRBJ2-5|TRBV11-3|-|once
CASSSSDNLDKRTQYF
-